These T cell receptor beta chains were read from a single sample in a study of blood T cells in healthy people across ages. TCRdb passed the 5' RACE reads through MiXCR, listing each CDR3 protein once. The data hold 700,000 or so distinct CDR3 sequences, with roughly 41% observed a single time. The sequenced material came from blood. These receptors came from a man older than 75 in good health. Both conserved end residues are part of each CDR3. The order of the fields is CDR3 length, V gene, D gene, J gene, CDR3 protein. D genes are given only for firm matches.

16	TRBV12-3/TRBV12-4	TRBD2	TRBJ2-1	CASNPWGTSGRNEQFF
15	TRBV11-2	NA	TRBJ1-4	CASTKTRVSNEKLFF
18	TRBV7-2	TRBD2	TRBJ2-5	CASSLRLAGGWRGETQYF
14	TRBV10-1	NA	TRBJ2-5	CASSRGPGQETQYF
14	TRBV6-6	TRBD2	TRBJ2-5	CASSTSGRNNEQYF
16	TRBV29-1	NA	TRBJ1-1	CSVRTDFRFMNTEAFF
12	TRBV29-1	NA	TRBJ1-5	CSVGDSNQPQHF
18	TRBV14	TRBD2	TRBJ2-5	CASSQLVSSGRAGETQYF
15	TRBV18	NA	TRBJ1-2	CASSPPGPGVDGYTF
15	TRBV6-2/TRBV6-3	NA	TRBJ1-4	CASSYPGRADEKLFF
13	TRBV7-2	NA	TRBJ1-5	CASRGLINQPQHF
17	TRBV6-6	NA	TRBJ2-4	CASSYRDSFLAKNIQYF
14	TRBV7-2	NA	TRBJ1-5	CASSFEAANQPQHF
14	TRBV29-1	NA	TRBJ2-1	CSVDRDRTYNEQFF
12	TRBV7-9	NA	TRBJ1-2	CASSWGEDGYTF
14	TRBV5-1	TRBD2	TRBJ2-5	CASTRTSGKETQYF
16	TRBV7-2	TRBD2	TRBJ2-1	CASSLVSGRYYNEQFF
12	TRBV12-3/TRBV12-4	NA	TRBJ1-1	CASSFGNTEAFF
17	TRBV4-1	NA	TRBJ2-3	CASSHDGDDTDGDTQYF
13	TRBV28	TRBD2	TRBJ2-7	CASRTSISYEQYF
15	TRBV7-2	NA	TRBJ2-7	CASSPTGWVSYEQYF
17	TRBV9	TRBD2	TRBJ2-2	CASSVTASGRITGELFF
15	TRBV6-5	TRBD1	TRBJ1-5	CASSSDRGGNQPQHF
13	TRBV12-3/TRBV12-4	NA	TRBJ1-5	CTSRRGSNQPQHF
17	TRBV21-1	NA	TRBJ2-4	CASSKFPTGTVKNIQYF
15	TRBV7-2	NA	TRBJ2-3	CASSQGGLRTDTQYF
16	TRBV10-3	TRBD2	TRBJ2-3	CAISEWGGASTDTQYF
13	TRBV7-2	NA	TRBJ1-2	CASSLTSSYGYTF
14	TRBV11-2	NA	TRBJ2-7	CASSLAPGPLEQYF
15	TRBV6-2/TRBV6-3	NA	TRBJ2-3	CASRGIGLPTDTQYF
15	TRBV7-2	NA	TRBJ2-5	CASSLGSRNQETQYF
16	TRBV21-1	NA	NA	CASSNLARGRENEQYF
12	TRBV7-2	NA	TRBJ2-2	CASSRNFGELFF
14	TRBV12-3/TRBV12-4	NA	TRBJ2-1	CASSFQGGLNEQFF
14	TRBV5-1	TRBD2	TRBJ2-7	CASSASGGAYEQYF
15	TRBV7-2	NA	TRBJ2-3	CASSFQQDVTDTQYF
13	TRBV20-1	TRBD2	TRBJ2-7	CGLLAGGPYEQYF
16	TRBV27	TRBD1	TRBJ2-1	CASSSRKGGAKYEQFF
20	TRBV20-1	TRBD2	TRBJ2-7	CSARAPKGGLAGTNTYEQYF
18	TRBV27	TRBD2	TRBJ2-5	CASSRVFIAGSPKETQYF
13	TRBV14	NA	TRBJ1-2	CASTQNRDYGYTF
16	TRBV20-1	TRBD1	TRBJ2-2	CSARDGRTGRTGELFF
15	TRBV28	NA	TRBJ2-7	CASSYPSGDSYEQYF
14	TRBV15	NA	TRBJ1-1	CATSPPAGNTEAFF
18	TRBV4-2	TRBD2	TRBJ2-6	CACSALAGGGVGANVLTF
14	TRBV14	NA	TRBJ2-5	CASSPEIGGSRQYF
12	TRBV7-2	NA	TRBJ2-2	CASIYSTGELFF
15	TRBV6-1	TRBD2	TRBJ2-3	CASVDLAGNTDTQYF
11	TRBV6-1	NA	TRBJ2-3	CASSEGPLQYF